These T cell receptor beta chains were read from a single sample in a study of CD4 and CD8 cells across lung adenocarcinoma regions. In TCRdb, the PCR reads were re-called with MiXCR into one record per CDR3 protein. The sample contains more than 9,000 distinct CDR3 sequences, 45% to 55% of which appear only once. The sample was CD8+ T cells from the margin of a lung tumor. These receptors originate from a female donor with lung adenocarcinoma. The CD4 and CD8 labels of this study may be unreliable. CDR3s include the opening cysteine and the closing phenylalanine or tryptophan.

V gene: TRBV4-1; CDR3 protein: CASSQGLLRDRGAYEQYF
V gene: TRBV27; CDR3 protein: CASSLSGPGQYETQYF
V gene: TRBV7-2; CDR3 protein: CASSLSGGASYGYTF
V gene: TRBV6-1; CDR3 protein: CASSPSGGGQETQYF
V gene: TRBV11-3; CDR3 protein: CASSLDRGAGYNEQFF
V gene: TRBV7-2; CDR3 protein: CASSLAGGADTQYF
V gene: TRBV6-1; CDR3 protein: CASSQGIGTDALFF
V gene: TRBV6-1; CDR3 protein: CASSSRQSLETQYF
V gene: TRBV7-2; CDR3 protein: CASSLWASGSWRQTFF
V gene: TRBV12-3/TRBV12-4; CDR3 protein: CASSFRRQETQYF
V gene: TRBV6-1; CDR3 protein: CATNRGGETQYF
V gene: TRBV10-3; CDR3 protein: CAIGSVPDTQYF
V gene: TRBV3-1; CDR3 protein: CASTDSQETQYF
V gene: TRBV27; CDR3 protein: CASSLQREGFNEQYF
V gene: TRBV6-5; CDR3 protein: CASSYGLAETNNEQFF
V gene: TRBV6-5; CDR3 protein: CASSLQTGRLMQFF
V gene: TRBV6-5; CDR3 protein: CASSTRTSGNYNEQFF
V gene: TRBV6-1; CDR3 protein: CASSGRPENEKLFF
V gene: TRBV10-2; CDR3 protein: CARGDGGGSTDTQYF
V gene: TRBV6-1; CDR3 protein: CASSPSGHPTSDTQYF
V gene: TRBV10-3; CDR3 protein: CAISESGADTDEQFF
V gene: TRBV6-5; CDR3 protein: CASSYATVSGNTIYF
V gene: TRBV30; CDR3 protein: CAWSKTGTGYYEQYF
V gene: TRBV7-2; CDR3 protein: CAGSGAGGADTQYF
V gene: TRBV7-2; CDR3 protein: CASSISGGETQYF
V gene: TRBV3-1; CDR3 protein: CASSQERGQGGQPQHF
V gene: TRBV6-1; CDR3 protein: CARGWGGEGKETQYF
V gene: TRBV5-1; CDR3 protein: CASNLKDFRGGPMNTEAFF
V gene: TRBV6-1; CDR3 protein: CASSTGQGRDAQYF
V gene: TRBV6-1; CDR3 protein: CASSDPRGGGASYGYTF
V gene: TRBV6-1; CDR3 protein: CASRSPIRDRGNEQFF
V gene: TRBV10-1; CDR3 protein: CASSDPDEDGGPTYNAQYF
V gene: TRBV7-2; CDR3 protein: CASSSGPGGARDTQYF
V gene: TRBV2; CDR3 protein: CASSSGLKDTETQYF
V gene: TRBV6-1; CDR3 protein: CASSEYRTGPYGYTF
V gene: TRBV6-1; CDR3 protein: CASSDTRGPVDQETQYF
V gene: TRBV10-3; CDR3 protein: CAGSESVPYDAQFF
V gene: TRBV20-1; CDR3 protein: CSASQTGRSGGYTF
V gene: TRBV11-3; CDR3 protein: CASSFTRYEQYF
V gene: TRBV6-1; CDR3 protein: CASSVPRTGLASRLQWEQFF
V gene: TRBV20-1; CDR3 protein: CSARVRETQYF
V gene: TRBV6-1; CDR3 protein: CASSESSGSPYEQYF
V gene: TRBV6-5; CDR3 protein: CASTSPGGTDTQYF